This passage covers 24 T cell receptor beta chains from one sample sequenced in a study of blood T cell repertoires in COVID-19. TCRdb keeps only in-frame clones here, not all; method: immunoSEQ multiplex PCR. Among about 100,000 clones listed, 75% to 90% were seen once. The sequenced sample was peripheral blood. The receptors stem from a man in his 60s with acute or convalescent COVID-19.

This chain links TRBV2 with TRBJ2-1, with D possibly being TRBD2 (5 bases). The V end lost 5 bases, the J end lost 1 base, and 15 bases lay between the germline ends. The CDR3 is 16 amino acids. Looked up from germline, CDR1 is SNHLY and CDR2 is FYNNEI. CDR3 bases: TGTGCCAGCAGTCCCCGGGGTAGTTGGTCCTACAATGAGCAGTTCTTC. Protein: CASSPRGSWSYNEQFF.

The V and J genes are TRBV6-6 and TRBJ1-5, with 8 bases lining up with TRBD1. Germline V gene lookup returns CDR1 MNHNY and CDR2 SVGAGI (reference sequence). With V trimmed by 5 bases and J by 4 bases, 1 base remained unmatched. The CDR3 spans 13 residues. The CDR3 here is CASSRQGNQPQHF. CDR3 in DNA: TGTGCCAGCAGTAGACAGGGGAATCAGCCCCAGCATTTT.

V and J are TRBV3-1 (or the pseudogene TRBV3-2) and TRBJ1-1; no definite D call. V lost 7 bases to trimming and J lost 4 bases, with 16 bases between them. This CDR3 has 14 amino acids. CDR1 and CDR2 (germline): LGHDT, YNNKEL (reference sequence). This chain's CDR3 is CASTPLVAGTEAFF. The CDR3 DNA follows: TGTGCCAGCACGCCATTGGTGGCGGGCACTGAAGCTTTCTTT.

J is TRBJ2-5 and V is TRBV13; 10 positions match TRBD1. There are 15 residues in the CDR3. CDR1 is PRHDT, CDR2 FYEKMQ, per germline (reference sequence). V trimming: 0 bases; J trimming: 6 bases; junction bases outside the gene matches: 4. The CDR3 here is CASSLGTGGAKTQYF. In nucleotides, the CDR3 is TGTGCCAGCAGCTTAGGGACAGGGGGCGCGAAGACCCAGTACTTC.

The gene calls are TRBV12-2 and TRBJ1-1; the D call TRBD1 from the table was never checked on the DNA. TRBV12-2 is a listed pseudogene. The CDR3 covers 16 residues. CDR3 region: CASRLRDRALHTEAFF. As DNA, the CDR3 is TGTGCAAGTCGCCTGCGGGACAGGGCTTTGCACACTGAAGCTTTCTTT.

This sequence joins TRBV7-9 and TRBJ1-1; D gene uncertain. This CDR3 is 11 amino acids long. Trimming cost V 1 base and J 11 bases, with 8 bases left between them. Germline V gives CDR1 SEHNR, CDR2 FQNEAQ (reference sequence). The CDR3 region has the DNA TGTGCCAGCAGCTTAGGTCGCGGGGCTTTCTTT. Its protein product is CASSLGRGAFF.

This rearrangement joins TRBV12-3 or TRBV12-4 to TRBJ1-2; a weak D match, TRBD1 (6 bases). The CDR3 consists of 13 residues. V lost 3 bases and J 5 bases, leaving 10 bases between the germline ends. The DNA for the CDR3 is TGTGCCAGCAGTTTGAGTCAGGGGTATGGCTACACCTTC. Translating gives CASSLSQGYGYTF.

The chain combines TRBV7-8 with TRBJ1-1, with D uncertain. The length of the CDR3 is 14 residues. Trimming cost V 2 bases and J 1 base, with 8 bases left between them. Per the germline V gene, CDR1 is SGHVS and CDR2 is FQNEAQ. The CDR3 DNA reads TGTGCCAGCAGCTTAATAGGCGGGAACACTGAAGCTTTCTTT. It translates to CASSLIGGNTEAFF.

This clone was counted only a few times. The gene calls are TRBV11-3 and TRBJ2-2; D uncertain. The CDR3 contains 15 residues. Per germline, CDR1 SGHNT and CDR2 YENEEA. Between the trimmed V and J ends, which lost 5 bases and 4 bases, there was a span of 14 bases. The CDR3 region is CASSQRLSSTGELFF. CDR3 sequence (DNA): TGTGCCAGCAGCCAGAGACTTAGTTCCACCGGGGAGCTGTTTTTT. The full variable domain, completed using reference TRBV11-3 and TRBJ2-2, is EAGVVQSPRYKIIEKKQPVAFWCNPISGHNTLYWYLQNLGQGPELLIRYENEEAVDDSQLPKDRFSAERLKGVDSTLKIQPAELGDSAVYLCASSQRLSSTGELFFGEGSRLTVL.

The V gene is TRBV11-3, the J gene TRBJ2-2; possible D gene TRBD1, 5 bases. The germline V gene has CDR1 SGHNT and CDR2 YENEEA. This CDR3 is built from 13 residues. Trimming left V 6 bases short and J 7 bases short, with 12 bases between. For the CDR3, the DNA is TGTGCCAGCAGACCGACAGTCCTCGGGGAGCTGTTTTTT. This translates into CASRPTVLGELFF.

Remarks on this clone: An end of the junction differs from the germline gene, which may be a read error. The rearrangement joins TRBV11-2 to TRBJ2-1, with TRBD1 matching over 7 bases. CDR1 is SGHAT, CDR2 FQNNGV, per germline. The CDR3 is made up of 14 amino acids. Written as DNA, the CDR3 is TGTGCCAGCAGCTCACGGACAGGCAACTTTGAGCGGTTCTTC. Protein product: CASSSRTGNFERFF.

The sample holds a few counts of this clone. The CDR3 here is CASSSAFNQPQHF. The DNA of the CDR3 is TGTGCCAGCAGCTCAGCCTTTAATCAGCCCCAGCATTTT. The chain links TRBV7-2 to TRBJ1-5; D unclear. Per germline, CDR1 SGHTA and CDR2 FQGNSA. The V and J ends lost 4 bases and 4 bases respectively, with 8 bases between them. This CDR3 is 13 amino acids long.

V and J are TRBV19 and TRBJ2-1; 11 bases map to TRBD2. Trimming cost V 2 bases and J 9 bases; bases outside gene matches: 6. Germline-derived CDR1 and CDR2 are LNHDA and SQIVND (reference sequence). The CDR3 sequence is 15 residues long. In DNA form, the CDR3 reads TGTGCCAGTAGTATATCGTCTAGCGGGAGGACTGAGCAGTTCTTC. Its translation is CASSISSSGRTEQFF.

The chain carries TRBV19 and TRBJ2-3; a possible D gene is TRBD2 (6 bases). CDR3 length: 14 amino acids. V was shortened by 1 base and J by 5 bases, with 10 bases between the two germline ends. The germline CDR1 and CDR2 sequences are LNHDA and SQIVND (reference sequence). CDR3 sequence: CASSIVSGEDTQYF. The CDR3, as DNA: TGTGCCAGTAGTATAGTCTCGGGGGAAGATACGCAGTATTTT.

The chain employs TRBV28 and TRBJ1-6, with unresolved D. This CDR3 is built from 15 residues. Germline V gives CDR1 MDHEN, CDR2 SYDVKM. V was cut by 2 bases and J by 5 bases, with 10 bases left in between. The CDR3: CASSLRGPDNSPLHF. The CDR3 coding sequence is TGTGCCAGCAGTTTAAGAGGGCCAGATAATTCACCCCTCCACTTT. The variable domain in full, completed from reference TRBV28 and TRBJ1-6, reads DVKVTQSSRYLVKRTGEKVFLECVQDMDHENMFWYRQDPGLGLRLIYFSYDVKMKEKGDIPEGYSVSREKKERFSLILESASTNQTSMYLCASSLRGPDNSPLHFGNGTRLTVT.

The chain recombines TRBV18 with TRBJ2-1; 7 positions match TRBD1. The CDR3 has 17 residues. Trimming removed 3 bases from V and 5 bases from J; junction bases left unmatched: 13. The germline V gene has CDR1 KGHSH and CDR2 LQKENI. The CDR3 DNA sequence: TGTGCCAGCTCACCGGGGGTAACCAGGGGGACCGACAATGAGCAGTTCTTC. It translates to CASSPGVTRGTDNEQFF.

This clone was found once. The CDR3 bases are TGTGCCAGCAGCTTACGAGGGTTACAGTTCTTC. Translation gives CASSLRGLQFF. The rearrangement uses TRBV7-9 and TRBJ2-1; tentatively, D is TRBD2 (5 bases). This CDR3 is 11 amino acids long. V was trimmed by 2 bases and J by 13 bases, leaving 9 bases between them. Germline lookup yields CDR1 SEHNR and CDR2 FQNEAQ (reference sequence).

The chain uses TRBV7-9 and TRBJ2-3; 11 bases are shared with TRBD2. The V gene end was trimmed by 4 bases and the J gene end by 2 bases; junction bases not matched to a gene: 8. Germline V gene lookup returns CDR1 SEHNR and CDR2 FQNEAQ (reference sequence). The length of the CDR3 is 17 residues. CDR3 loop: CASSSRGTSGLTDTQYF. The CDR3 DNA is TGTGCCAGCAGCTCTAGGGGGACTAGCGGTCTCACAGATACGCAGTATTTT.

This clone was seen once. The genes are TRBV6-2 or TRBV6-3 and TRBJ2-2; D perhaps matches TRBD1 (5 bases). The CDR3 length is 15 residues. Looked up from germline, CDR1 is MNHEY and CDR2 is SVGEGT. The V end lost 4 bases, the J end lost 3 bases, and 12 bases lay between the germline ends. The CDR3 coding sequence is TGTGCCAGCAGTTGGGCAGGACATTACACCGGGGAGCTGTTTTTT. Translation gives CASSWAGHYTGELFF.

V is TRBV27 and J is TRBJ2-4; 8 nucleotides align to TRBD2. In germline, CDR1 is MNHEY, CDR2 SMNVEV (reference sequence). The CDR3 has 16 residues. J gave up 4 bases and V 6 bases, and 11 bases lay outside the gene matches. CDR3 in DNA: TGTGCCAGCAGCCCCGGGGGGGCTAGCGGGAAAAACATTCAGTACTTC. Its protein is CASSPGGASGKNIQYF.

The V gene is TRBV2, the J gene TRBJ1-1, with 8 bases that match TRBD1. CDR3 length equals 13 residues. Germline values: CDR1 SNHLY, CDR2 FYNNEI. The J segment lost 3 bases and the V segment lost 6 bases, leaving 3 bases of the junction unmatched. CDR3 sequence: CASSADRDTEAFF. The CDR3 nucleotides are TGTGCCAGCAGCGCGGACAGGGACACTGAAGCTTTCTTT.

This clone was observed once. This chain links TRBV5-4 with TRBJ2-2, with D perhaps TRBD2 (5 bases). V dropped 3 bases and J dropped 6 bases, with 9 bases sitting between them. CDR1 is SGHNT and CDR2 is YYREEE in the germline V gene (reference sequence). CDR3 length: 13 residues. The CDR3 sequence is CASSYLEAGELFF. In nucleotides, the CDR3 is TGTGCCAGCAGCTACCTGGAGGCCGGGGAGCTGTTTTTT.

V and J are TRBV5-5 and TRBJ1-5; D perhaps matches TRBD1 (5 bases). The CDR3 has 15 residues. In germline, CDR1 is SGHKS, CDR2 YYEKEE (reference sequence). V shed 4 bases and J shed 4 bases, with 15 bases lying between them. CDR3 coding DNA: TGTGCCAGCAGCCCATGGGTACGGGGGAATCAGCCCCAGCATTTT. This sequence encodes CASSPWVRGNQPQHF.

V and J are TRBV11-3 and TRBJ2-1; TRBD2 agrees at 11 bases. The CDR3 loop spans 14 amino acids. Germline values: CDR1 SGHNT, CDR2 YENEEA. After removal of 10 bases from V and 9 bases from J, the junction contained 11 bases not matched to a gene. The CDR3 spells CATGSGRARGEQFF. The CDR3 DNA sequence: TGTGCCACGGGTAGCGGGAGGGCCAGGGGTGAGCAGTTCTTC.